The clone carrying this TCR beta chain was picked up one time. This entry is derived from a study of blood T cell repertoires in COVID-19. As for the study in general: PBMCs, B-cell-depleted T cells, or T cells were the source of the cDNA or gDNA that made up the material.

Original handling: It was from reference gene primer amplification that nucleated cell counts were estimated. Profiled with immunoSEQ multiplex PCR; TCRdb holds only in-frame clones, not every one. V and J calls and clone size come straight from that table; D and trimming were deduced from the DNA. This sample yields about 340,000 clones, of which around 91% are seen a single time; roughly 3.4% belongs to the top ten. The germline gives CDR1 ENHRY, CDR2 SYGVKD. This CDR3 is built from 13 residues. Trimming removed 11 bases from V and 5 bases from J, with 15 bases in between. This TCR came from a woman under 30 who had recovered from COVID-19. Sequenced: peripheral blood. The chain couples TRBV10-3 to TRBJ1-4; D is ambiguous. The CDR3 DNA follows: TGTGCCTCAAGGGAGAGGAGCAATGAAAAACTGTTTTTT. Protein product: CASRERSNEKLFF.